The 15 T cell receptor beta chains below come from one sample, sequenced in a study of response to subunit inactivated influenza vaccine. Each CDR3 protein gets one entry after TCRdb re-called the RT-PCR reads with MiXCR. The sample holds 800,000 to 1,000,000 distinct CDR3 sequences; less than 25% are singletons and the top ten take 10% to 13%. The material sequenced was PBMCs from blood, taken about 5 days after vaccination. The receptors originated from a man aged 50 or older who received an inactivated influenza vaccine.

The sample holds a few counts of this clonotype. This chain uses TRBV27 with TRBJ1-2; 11 nucleotides line up with TRBD1. V gave up 4 bases and J gave up 5 bases; unmatched junction bases: 6. This CDR3 region has 15 residues. Germline V CDR1 and CDR2: MNHEY, SMNVEV (reference sequence). In DNA form, the CDR3 reads TGTGCCAGCAGTTCCTGGACAGGGGGCCGATATGGCTACACCTTC. Translation gives CASSSWTGGRYGYTF.

This clonotype came up many times. V is TRBV12-3 or TRBV12-4 and J is TRBJ2-7, with TRBD1 identical over 12 bases. The J segment lost 2 bases and the V segment lost 6 bases, leaving 8 bases of the junction unmatched. The CDR3 loop spans 16 amino acids. CDR3 residues: CASSGTGGMPTYEQYF. CDR3 bases: TGTGCCAGCAGCGGGACAGGGGGCATGCCAACCTACGAGCAGTACTTC.

The chain links TRBV7-8 to TRBJ2-7; D is undetermined. The CDR3 runs to 16 residues. The germline V gene has CDR1 SGHVS and CDR2 FQNEAQ. V lost 2 bases and J lost 3, with 17 bases in between. CDR3 coding DNA: TGTGCCAGCAGCTTACCGAGGATATTGGGGTTCTACGAGCAGTACTTC. This codes for CASSLPRILGFYEQYF.

The chain uses TRBV15 and TRBJ2-7; TRBD2 matches at 8 bases. This CDR3 is built from 18 residues. The V gene's germline CDR1 is LNHNV and CDR2 YYDKDF (reference sequence). The J segment lost 2 bases and the V segment lost 0 bases, leaving 12 bases of the junction unmatched. DNA for the CDR3: TGTGCCACCAGCAGAGATAGGGGTGATGGGACTAGAACCTACGAGCAGTACTTC. It translates to CATSRDRGDGTRTYEQYF.

This clonotype occurred many times. The chain recombines TRBV29-1 with TRBJ1-1, with D uncertain. Germline V gene lookup returns CDR1 SQVTM and CDR2 ANQGSEA. The CDR3 spans 14 residues. The ends were cut back, 6 bases at V and 2 bases at J, with 16 bases in the middle. The CDR3 loop is CSVLGSGPNTEAFF. CDR3 bases: TGCAGCGTCCTAGGATCCGGGCCTAACACTGAAGCTTTCTTT. Filled out from reference TRBV29-1 and TRBJ1-1, the complete variable domain reads SAVISQKPSRDICQRGTSLTIQCQVDSQVTMMFWYRQQPGQSLTLIATANQGSEATYESGFVIDKFPISRPNLTFSTLTVSNMSPEDSSIYLCSVLGSGPNTEAFFGQGTRLTVV.

This clonotype was observed a handful of times. The CDR3 here is CASSPGLAGGGDTQYF. The DNA of the CDR3 is TGCGCCAGCAGCCCCGGACTAGCGGGGGGTGGAGATACGCAGTATTTT. This sequence joins TRBV4-3 and TRBJ2-3, with TRBD2 matching over 14 bases. This CDR3 has 16 residues. Per the germline V gene, CDR1 is LGHNA and CDR2 is YSLEER. V lost 4 bases, J lost 5 bases, and 5 bases stayed unmatched.

This clonotype was counted ten times or more. V and J are TRBV12-3 or TRBV12-4 and TRBJ1-2, with D unclear. V lost 0 bases, J lost 4 bases, and 12 bases lay in between. The length of the CDR3 is 15 residues. The CDR3 DNA reads TGTGCCAGCAGTTTAGCGAGTGTAGGAGTCTATGGCTACACCTTC. Protein: CASSLASVGVYGYTF.

The chain combines TRBV20-1 with TRBJ1-5, with D possibly TRBD1 on 6 matching bases. This CDR3 comprises 14 residues. Germline V lookup: CDR1 DFQATT, CDR2 SNEGSKA (reference sequence). V lost 0 bases and J lost 6, with 12 bases in between. CDR3 in DNA: TGCAGTGCTAGAGATTGGGGGGCAGGTCAGCCCCAGCATTTT. Protein product: CSARDWGAGQPQHF.

This clonotype came up many times. This chain uses TRBV20-1 with TRBJ2-1; TRBD2 might be the D (6 bases). CDR1 and CDR2 (germline): DFQATT, SNEGSKA (reference sequence). Trimming shortened V by 7 bases and J by 1 base, and 11 bases separated the two germline ends. This CDR3 comprises 13 residues. Written as DNA, the CDR3 is TGCAGTGTCGGGGGTGGATCCTACAATGAGCAGTTCTTC. Its translation is CSVGGGSYNEQFF.

In this sample, this clonotype turned up a few times. The rearrangement joins TRBV20-1 to TRBJ2-4; D possibly uses TRBD1 or TRBD2 (5 bases each). V dropped 8 bases and J dropped 6 bases, with 11 bases sitting between them. Germline loops: CDR1 DFQATT, CDR2 SNEGSKA (reference sequence). CDR3 length equals 11 residues. CDR3 nucleotides: TGCAGTACCGGGACCGCAAACATTCAGTACTTC. It codes for CSTGTANIQYF.

The chain recombines TRBV20-1 with TRBJ1-5; D is unresolved. CDR3 size: 13 residues. V was clipped by 1 base and J by 6 bases, with 10 bases between them. Germline CDR1 and CDR2: DFQATT and SNEGSKA (reference sequence). CDR3: CSARGGPGQPQHF. The CDR3 nucleotides are TGCAGTGCTAGAGGGGGTCCCGGTCAGCCCCAGCATTTT.

J is TRBJ2-3 and V is TRBV27; possible D gene TRBD2, 6 bases. Germline V gene data show CDR1 as MNHEY and CDR2 as SMNVEV (reference sequence). Trimming took off 1 base at V and 0 bases at J, with 14 bases between the two ends. The CDR3 extends over 17 amino acids. The CDR3 here is CASSLLGAGTSTDTQYF. CDR3 coding DNA: TGTGCCAGCAGTTTATTGGGAGCGGGCACTAGCACAGATACGCAGTATTTT.

In its sample, this clonotype was seen a few times. The chain employs TRBV7-9 and TRBJ1-2; 11 bases match TRBD1. Germline trimming cut 2 bases from V and 2 bases from J; bases unmatched to any gene: 4. The CDR3 is 16 residues long. Germline V lookup: CDR1 SEHNR, CDR2 FQNEAQ (reference sequence). CDR3 loop: CASSLSGTGGNYGYTF. In DNA form, the CDR3 reads TGTGCCAGCAGCTTATCCGGGACAGGGGGAAACTATGGCTACACCTTC.

This clonotype was seen only once. The CDR3 nucleotides read TGTGCCAGCAGCCATGGTGACAGGGCGAGCTCCTACGAGCAGTACTTC. This codes for CASSHGDRASSYEQYF. The chain has TRBV4-2 and TRBJ2-7; 7 bases line up with TRBD1. Germline V lookup: CDR1 LGHNA, CDR2 YNFKEQ. J was trimmed by 0 bases and V by 3 bases; bases with no gene match: 8. This CDR3 comprises 16 residues.

V usage is TRBV6-2 or TRBV6-3 and J usage is TRBJ2-5, with D possibly being TRBD1 or TRBD2 (5 bases each). CDR1 MNHEY and CDR2 SVGEGT come from the germline V gene. The V end was cut by 2 bases, the J end by 0 bases, with 13 bases between. The CDR3 length is 16 residues. The CDR3 here is CASSYLAQGDQETQYF. In DNA form, the CDR3 reads TGTGCCAGCAGTTACCTCGCCCAGGGAGACCAAGAGACCCAGTACTTC.